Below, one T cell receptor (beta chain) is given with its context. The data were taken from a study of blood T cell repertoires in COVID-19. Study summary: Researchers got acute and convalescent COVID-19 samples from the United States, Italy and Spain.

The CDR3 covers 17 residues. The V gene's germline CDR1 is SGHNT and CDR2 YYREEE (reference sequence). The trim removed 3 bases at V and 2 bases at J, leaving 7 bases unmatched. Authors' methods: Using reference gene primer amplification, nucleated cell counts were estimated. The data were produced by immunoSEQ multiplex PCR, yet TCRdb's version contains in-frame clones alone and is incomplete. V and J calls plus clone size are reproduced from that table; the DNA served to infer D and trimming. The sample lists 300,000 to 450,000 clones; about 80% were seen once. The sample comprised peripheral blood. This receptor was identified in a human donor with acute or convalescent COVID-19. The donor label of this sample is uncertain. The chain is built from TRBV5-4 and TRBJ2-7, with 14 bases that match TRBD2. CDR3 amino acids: CASSSGTSGRRTYEQYF. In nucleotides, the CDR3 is TGTGCCAGCAGCTCTGGGACTAGCGGGAGAAGGACCTACGAGCAGTACTTC.